Each of the 6 T cell receptor beta chains below was sequenced from the same sample in a study of cytotoxic CD8 clonotypes in ibrutinib-treated CLL. TCRdb keeps only in-frame clones here, not all; method: immunoSEQ multiplex PCR. The sample includes approximately 130,000 clones, 80% to 85% of them seen just once. The sample in question was PBMCs, obtained after 24 months of ibrutinib treatment. All receptors derive from a human donor with chronic lymphocytic leukemia.

This clone showed up just once. CDR3 nucleotide sequence: TGCGCCAGCAGCCAAGAGGGCGGTGTGGCCTACAATGAGCAGTTCTTC. Translating gives CASSQEGGVAYNEQFF. The chain carries TRBV4-1 and TRBJ2-1, with no clear D. The length of the CDR3 is 16 residues. Germline lookup yields CDR1 MGHRA and CDR2 YSYEKL. The germline V and J ends were trimmed by 0 bases and 2 bases, with 11 bases remaining between them.

J is TRBJ2-7 and V is TRBV28; TRBD1 aligns across 9 bases. Trimming took 6 bases from V and 4 from J; bases not matched to a gene: 10. The CDR3 has 15 residues. Germline CDR1 reads MDHEN; CDR2 reads SYDVKM. The CDR3 nucleotides are TGTGCCAGCAGCTCAACCGGGACAGGGAGGTACGAGCAGTACTTC. Protein sequence: CASSSTGTGRYEQYF.

This clone was found a few times. V and J are TRBV11-2 and TRBJ2-2; D gene uncertain. V lost 3 bases and J lost 0, with 8 bases in between. CDR3 length: 15 amino acids. Germline V CDR1 and CDR2: SGHAT, FQNNGV. The CDR3 DNA reads TGTGCCAGCAGCTTTTCACAGTCGAACACCGGGGAGCTGTTTTTT. Protein sequence: CASSFSQSNTGELFF.

This clone was seen just once. The rearrangement joins TRBV5-1 to TRBJ2-1; tentatively, D is TRBD2 (5 bases). Trimming left V 0 bases short and J 2 bases short, with 9 bases between. This CDR3 has 15 amino acids. CDR1 and CDR2 (germline): SGHRS, YFSETQ. The CDR3 reads CASSLGTGAYNEQFF. CDR3 DNA: TGCGCCAGCAGCTTGGGGACCGGGGCCTACAATGAGCAGTTCTTC.

The chain uses TRBV6-6 and TRBJ2-7; 9 positions agree with TRBD1. The CDR3 is 15 residues long. With V trimmed by 4 bases and J by 0 bases, 4 bases remained unmatched. The germline CDR1 and CDR2 sequences are MNHNY and SVGAGI (reference sequence). The CDR3 nucleotides read TGTGCCAGCAGTTCCAGGACAGGGGTCTCCTACGAGCAGTACTTC. As protein: CASSSRTGVSYEQYF.

The chain joins TRBV2 to TRBJ2-2; D call uncertain. This CDR3 has 15 amino acids. The germline gives CDR1 SNHLY, CDR2 FYNNEI. V shed 3 bases and J shed 4 bases, with 12 bases lying between them. The CDR3 region is CASSDRDSGTGELFF. The CDR3 DNA reads TGTGCCAGCAGTGATCGCGATAGTGGCACCGGGGAGCTGTTTTTT.